This T cell receptor beta chain was captured by sequencing in a study of identifying expanded T cells in peripheral blood. V trimming: 6 bases; J trimming: 9 bases; junction bases outside the gene matches: 8. CDR3 length: 15 residues. Per germline, CDR1 MNHNS and CDR2 SASEGT. No infections or other immune events were documented during collection. Study-level findings and limits: About 1.2 clones differed between technical replicates, versus about 17 and 20 over time. Roughly two-week clone count variance significantly increased as total template count grew.

Profiled with immunoSEQ multiplex PCR; TCRdb holds only in-frame clones, not every one. The sample has about 90,000 clones; approximately 86% are singletons. To note about this clone: Its antigen is unknown.

The V and J genes are TRBV6-1 and TRBJ2-1; 13 bases map to TRBD2. The specimen sequenced was blood. This sequence originates from a person aged 18-70 years in good health. CDR3 residues: CASSPLAGGPGEQFF. CDR3 nucleotides: TGTGCCAGCAGCCCACTAGCGGGGGGGCCGGGTGAGCAGTTCTTC.